In this sample, the clone carrying this T cell receptor beta chain turned up many times. The antigen is not known. These data come from a study of T cells after yellow fever vaccination. The study's findings and limits: Only a small proportion of the clonotypes turned up in both the CD4 and the CD8 compartments, likely arising from convergent recombination. The secondary response was weaker, and its peak arrived faster, on day 5 versus 15. Post-booster repertoires again held most primary-vaccination clones (roughly 96% CD4, over 80% CD8).

CDR3 length: 14 amino acids. V was clipped by 6 bases and J by 0 bases, with 9 bases between them. One entry per CDR3 protein results from TCRdb running MiXCR on the 5' RACE reads. Counted here are approximately 450,000 distinct CDR3 sequences, around 19% occurring once; the ten biggest clones make up about a sixth. The chain is built from TRBV12-3 or TRBV12-4 and TRBJ2-1, with D possibly TRBD2 on 5 matching bases. This specimen was PBMCs, taken before the yellow fever booster vaccination. This sequence was found in a man between 18 and 35 years old who received the YFV17D yellow fever vaccine. Here the CDR3 DNA reads TGTGCCAGCAGCGACTATTCCTCCTACAATGAGCAGTTCTTC. It specifies CASSDYSSYNEQFF.